The 27 T cell receptor beta chains below come from one sample, sequenced in a study of T cell repertoires in cytomegalovirus infection. TCRdb independently ran MiXCR on the reads; one entry per CDR3 protein. The data contain around 530,000 distinct CDR3 sequences, 15% to 20% of them seen just once; the ten biggest clones take up more than 20%. Sequenced sample: CD8+ T cells from PBMCs. The receptors derive from a human donor in good health (CMV status not recorded). Some clones in this sample may be carry-over from other donors' samples.

The chain is built from TRBV7-9 and TRBJ2-2; 11 nucleotides agree with TRBD1. Germline V gene sequence: CDR1 SEHNR, CDR2 FQNEAQ (reference sequence). Trimming took 3 bases from V and 6 from J; bases not matched to a gene: 12. This CDR3 has 18 amino acids. The CDR3 sequence: CASSLLRTGGFRAGELFF. The CDR3 DNA sequence: TGTGCCAGCAGCTTGCTACGGACAGGGGGCTTTCGGGCCGGGGAGCTGTTTTTT. Together with reference TRBV7-9 and TRBJ2-2, the CDR3 gives the full variable domain: DTGVSQNPRHKITKRGQNVTFRCDPISEHNRLYWYRQTLGQGPEFLTYFQNEAQLEKSRLLSDRFSAERPKGSFSTLEIQRTEQGDSAMYLCASSLLRTGGFRAGELFFGEGSRLTVL.

This clonotype was seen only a few times. V is TRBV19 and J is TRBJ1-1, with unresolved D. Germline V gene lookup returns CDR1 LNHDA and CDR2 SQIVND (reference sequence). CDR3 length: 14 amino acids. Trimming removed 1 base at V and 5 bases at J, with 11 bases between. The CDR3 nucleotides read TGTGCCAGTAGTATAGGGGCCGGACTGACTGAAGCTTTCTTT. Amino acids: CASSIGAGLTEAFF.

The chain links TRBV27 to TRBJ2-5, with D possibly being TRBD1 or TRBD2 (5 bases each). Germline V gives CDR1 MNHEY, CDR2 SMNVEV (reference sequence). V lost 1 base and J 4 bases, leaving 10 bases between the germline ends. This CDR3 is built from 14 residues. The CDR3 nucleotides are TGTGCCAGCAGTTTATTGGGGGAAGCAGAGACCCAGTACTTC. Translation gives CASSLLGEAETQYF.

This clonotype came up a few times. As DNA, the CDR3 is TGTGCCAGTAGTGATTCGGCTCGCCATAATCAGCCCCAGCATTTT. Protein product: CASSDSARHNQPQHF. The chain combines TRBV19 with TRBJ1-5; D not resolved. The germline gives CDR1 LNHDA, CDR2 SQIVND (reference sequence). Trimming pared 5 bases from V and 4 bases from J, leaving 15 bases between. This CDR3 spans 15 amino acids.

There are many counts of this clonotype. This chain connects TRBV7-6 to TRBJ2-3; 9 nucleotides match TRBD2. Trimming cost V 5 bases and J 5 bases; bases outside gene matches: 11. This CDR3 has 16 amino acids. Germline CDR1 SGHVS, CDR2 FNYEAQ. The chain's CDR3 is CASSRHYRTSEDTQYF. The CDR3, as DNA: TGTGCCAGCAGCAGACATTACCGGACTAGCGAAGATACGCAGTATTTT. Using reference TRBV7-6 and TRBJ2-3 for the parts outside the CDR3, the full variable domain is GAGVSQSPRYKVTKRGQDVALRCDPISGHVSLYWYRQALGQGPEFLTYFNYEAQQDKSGLPNDRFSAERPEGSISTLTIQRTEQRDSAMYRCASSRHYRTSEDTQYFGPGTRLTVL.

This clonotype was recorded at least ten times. The chain employs TRBV4-1 and TRBJ1-1, with 7 nucleotides matching TRBD1. V dropped 4 bases and J dropped 2; count of bases not matched to a gene: 4. The CDR3 loop spans 14 amino acids. The germline V gene has CDR1 MGHRA and CDR2 YSYEKL. CDR3 loop: CASSRGTDNTEAFF. The CDR3 nucleotides are TGCGCCAGCAGCCGAGGGACAGATAACACTGAAGCTTTCTTT.

This chain joins TRBV19 and TRBJ2-3, with D perhaps TRBD2 (6 bases). CDR1 is LNHDA and CDR2 is SQIVND in the germline V gene (reference sequence). Trimming took off 6 bases at V and 1 base at J, with 8 bases between the two ends. The CDR3 contains 13 residues. This CDR3 reads CASRERGTDTQYF. The CDR3 coding sequence is TGTGCCAGTAGGGAGCGGGGCACAGATACGCAGTATTTT.

There are many counts of this clonotype. The genes are TRBV7-3 and TRBJ2-1; a weak D match, TRBD2 (6 bases). This CDR3 is built from 15 residues. Trimming took off 4 bases at V and 4 bases at J, with 14 bases between the two ends. The V gene's germline CDR1 is SGHTA and CDR2 FQGTGA. CDR3 sequence reads: CASSYFGGAYNEQFF. In nucleotides, the CDR3 is TGTGCCAGCAGCTATTTTGGAGGGGCATACAATGAGCAGTTCTTC.

V gene TRBV6-6 combines with J gene TRBJ1-2, with 7 positions matching TRBD1. Per germline, CDR1 MNHNY and CDR2 SVGAGI (reference sequence). The CDR3 contains 15 residues. V lost 8 bases and J lost 1; bases outside the gene matches: 10. In DNA form, the CDR3 reads TGTGCCAGCTCTGGGACAGCAGTTATTAACTATGGCTACACCTTC. Protein product: CASSGTAVINYGYTF.

This clonotype was recorded many times. This chain connects TRBV27 to TRBJ1-5; 7 bases match TRBD1. There are 16 residues in the CDR3. Looked up from germline, CDR1 is MNHEY and CDR2 is SMNVEV (reference sequence). Trimming cost V 6 bases and J 1 base; bases outside gene matches: 9. The CDR3 spells CASSPSRGISNQPQHF. CDR3 bases: TGTGCCAGCAGCCCCTCCAGGGGGATAAGCAATCAGCCCCAGCATTTT.

This clonotype showed up many times. The chain carries TRBV27 and TRBJ1-2; 8 nucleotides line up with TRBD1. Losses at the gene ends were 6 bases for V and 4 bases for J; bases not matched to a gene: 7. Germline V lookup: CDR1 MNHEY, CDR2 SMNVEV (reference sequence). The CDR3 has 14 residues. The CDR3 spells CASSGQGGSYGYTF. CDR3 nucleotides: TGTGCCAGCAGCGGACAGGGAGGCAGCTATGGCTACACCTTC.

This clonotype was seen only a few times. The J gene is TRBJ2-5, the V gene TRBV29-1; D unclear. Germline V gene sequence: CDR1 SQVTM, CDR2 ANQGSEA. With 3 bases removed from V and 2 bases from J, the gap between germline ends came to 13 bases. The CDR3 length is 14 residues. The CDR3 bases are TGCAGCGTTGAGAACCTCTCCCCTCAAGAGACCCAGTACTTC. This sequence encodes CSVENLSPQETQYF.

This clonotype was found a few times. The J gene is TRBJ1-4, the V gene TRBV12-5; unclear D gene. Germline lookup yields CDR1 LGHNT and CDR2 FRNRAP. The CDR3 is made up of 13 amino acids. V was clipped by 6 bases and J by 8 bases, with 13 bases between them. CDR3 protein: CASGPAVGEKLFF. The CDR3 DNA reads as TGTGCTAGTGGCCCGGCAGTAGGGGAAAAACTGTTTTTT. The full variable domain, completed using reference TRBV12-5 and TRBJ1-4, is DARVTQTPRHKVTEMGQEVTMRCQPILGHNTVFWYRQTMMQGLELLAYFRNRAPLDDSGMPKDRFSAEMPDATLATLKIQPSEPRDSAVYFCASGPAVGEKLFFGSGTQLSVL.

The rearrangement uses TRBV12-5 and TRBJ2-1; D is possibly TRBD1 or TRBD2 (5 bases each). This CDR3 comprises 14 residues. The V gene lost 6 bases and the J gene lost 10 bases, with 19 bases spanning the gap. Germline V gene data show CDR1 as LGHNT and CDR2 as FRNRAP. CDR3 sequence (DNA): TGTGCTAGTGGATGGGGGAGTCTAGGGGTAGAGCAGTTCTTC. This codes for CASGWGSLGVEQFF.

Many counts were recorded for this clonotype. The chain carries TRBV27 and TRBJ2-3; a weak D match, TRBD2 (6 bases). CDR1 and CDR2 (germline): MNHEY, SMNVEV (reference sequence). Trimming took 5 bases from V and 5 from J, leaving 14 bases between them. This CDR3 has 14 amino acids. CDR3 sequence reads: CASSPRPEGDTQYF. The CDR3 bases are TGTGCCAGCAGTCCGCGGCCGGAGGGAGATACGCAGTATTTT.

This rearrangement joins TRBV5-1 to TRBJ1-1; 10 nucleotides line up with TRBD1. Germline loops: CDR1 SGHRS, CDR2 YFSETQ. J gave up 3 bases and V 4 bases, and 6 bases lay outside the gene matches. The CDR3 length is 15 residues. Here the CDR3 DNA reads TGCGCCAGCAGCCCCCGACAGGGGGCCGACACTGAAGCTTTCTTT. Its protein product is CASSPRQGADTEAFF.

This clonotype turned up a few times. This chain uses TRBV11-3 with TRBJ2-2; 9 bases match TRBD2. This CDR3 has 17 amino acids. In germline, CDR1 is SGHNT, CDR2 YENEEA. With V trimmed by 2 bases and J by 6 bases, 10 bases remained unmatched. The CDR3 region has the DNA TGTGCCAGCAGCTTATCACGCGGGAGGGCCTTATCCGGGGAGCTGTTTTTT. Protein: CASSLSRGRALSGELFF.

This rearrangement joins TRBV6-4 to TRBJ2-1, with D perhaps matching TRBD1 or TRBD2 (6 bases each). This CDR3 has 17 amino acids. Germline V gene data show CDR1 as MRHNA and CDR2 as SNTAGT. Trimming shortened V by 3 bases and J by 6 bases, and 21 bases separated the two germline ends. This chain's CDR3 is CASSERRGDRSGNEQFF. In DNA form, the CDR3 reads TGTGCCAGCAGTGAGAGGAGGGGGGACCGGAGCGGCAATGAGCAGTTCTTC.

The sample holds many counts of this clonotype. The gene calls are TRBV12-3 or TRBV12-4 and TRBJ2-2, with TRBD2 as a possible D gene (6 bases). Between the trimmed V and J ends, which lost 8 bases and 2 bases, there was a span of 18 bases. The CDR3 runs 16 residues. The CDR3 sequence: CASASAAGSNTGELFF. In DNA form, the CDR3 reads TGTGCCAGCGCCTCGGCGGCGGGGAGCAACACCGGGGAGCTGTTTTTT.

Only one count was recorded for this clonotype. The chain has TRBV9 and TRBJ1-1; possible D gene TRBD1, 6 bases. The CDR3 runs to 13 residues. V was cut by 4 bases and J by 4 bases, with 11 bases left in between. Germline V lookup: CDR1 SGDLS, CDR2 YYNGEE. CDR3 sequence (DNA): TGTGCCAGCAGCAAGGGGGGGCTCACTGAAGCTTTCTTT. Translation gives CASSKGGLTEAFF.

This clonotype was picked up a small number of times. The chain employs TRBV4-2 and TRBJ1-5; no clear D gene. This CDR3 region has 15 residues. CDR1 is LGHNA, CDR2 YNFKEQ, per germline. Trimming shortened V by 0 bases and J by 1 base, and 7 bases separated the two germline ends. The CDR3: CASSQELQSNQPQHF. CDR3 bases: TGTGCCAGCAGCCAAGAGCTTCAGAGCAATCAGCCCCAGCATTTT.

Many counts were recorded for this clonotype. The chain couples TRBV7-2 to TRBJ1-2; the D is unclear. Germline-derived CDR1 and CDR2 are SGHTA and FQGNSA. The CDR3 has 16 residues. V gave up 5 bases and J gave up 0 bases, with 16 bases separating them. The CDR3 protein is CASSETVTSSNYGYTF. CDR3 DNA sequence: TGTGCCAGCAGCGAGACTGTGACATCCTCTAACTATGGCTACACCTTC.

The genes are TRBV27 and TRBJ2-7; 10 positions agree with TRBD1. The germline V gene has CDR1 MNHEY and CDR2 SMNVEV (reference sequence). The CDR3 length is 14 residues. In nucleotides, the CDR3 is TGTGCTTCTGCTGGGACAGGGGCATCGGCCGAGCAGTACTTC. Translation: CASAGTGASAEQYF.

The DNA for the CDR3 is TGTGCCACCAGCCTCCGTGGACAGGGCTACGAGCAGTACTTC. This translates into CATSLRGQGYEQYF. The rearrangement joins TRBV15 to TRBJ2-7; 8 nucleotides match TRBD1. This CDR3 is built from 14 residues. Germline CDR1 is LNHNV and CDR2 is YYDKDF (reference sequence). With 5 bases clipped from V and 3 bases from J, the junction kept 6 bases outside the gene matches. Using reference TRBV15 and TRBJ2-7 for the parts outside the CDR3, the full variable domain is DAMVIQNPRYQVTQFGKPVTLSCSQTLNHNVMYWYQQKSSQAPKLLFHYYDKDFNNEADTPDNFQSRRPNTSFCFLDIRSPGLGDTAMYLCATSLRGQGYEQYFGPGTRLTVT.

The chain recombines TRBV27 with TRBJ2-5; TRBD1 matches at 8 bases. The germline V gene encodes CDR1 MNHEY and CDR2 SMNVEV (reference sequence). This CDR3 is built from 17 residues. After removal of 2 bases from V and 5 bases from J, the junction contained 13 bases not matched to a gene. The CDR3 coding sequence is TGTGCCAGCAGTTTAATCGGCGGTAACACAGGGGGGGAGACCCAGTACTTC. Protein: CASSLIGGNTGGETQYF.

The genes are TRBV9 and TRBJ1-4, with D hard to call. From germline, CDR1 is SGDLS and CDR2 YYNGEE. V dropped 3 bases and J dropped 10 bases, with 13 bases sitting between them. CDR3 length: 13 amino acids. The CDR3 DNA reads as TGTGCCAGCAGCGATCGGACGCGTGGAAAACTGTTTTTT. Residues: CASSDRTRGKLFF.

This clonotype was counted between two and nine times. The V call is TRBV12-3 or TRBV12-4, the J call TRBJ1-1, with D possibly matching TRBD1 (5 bases). Trimming removed 2 bases from V and 5 bases from J, with 12 bases in between. This CDR3 comprises 14 residues. The CDR3 protein is CASSLFGQGTEAFF. In DNA, the CDR3 is TGTGCCAGCAGTTTATTCGGGCAGGGAACTGAAGCTTTCTTT.